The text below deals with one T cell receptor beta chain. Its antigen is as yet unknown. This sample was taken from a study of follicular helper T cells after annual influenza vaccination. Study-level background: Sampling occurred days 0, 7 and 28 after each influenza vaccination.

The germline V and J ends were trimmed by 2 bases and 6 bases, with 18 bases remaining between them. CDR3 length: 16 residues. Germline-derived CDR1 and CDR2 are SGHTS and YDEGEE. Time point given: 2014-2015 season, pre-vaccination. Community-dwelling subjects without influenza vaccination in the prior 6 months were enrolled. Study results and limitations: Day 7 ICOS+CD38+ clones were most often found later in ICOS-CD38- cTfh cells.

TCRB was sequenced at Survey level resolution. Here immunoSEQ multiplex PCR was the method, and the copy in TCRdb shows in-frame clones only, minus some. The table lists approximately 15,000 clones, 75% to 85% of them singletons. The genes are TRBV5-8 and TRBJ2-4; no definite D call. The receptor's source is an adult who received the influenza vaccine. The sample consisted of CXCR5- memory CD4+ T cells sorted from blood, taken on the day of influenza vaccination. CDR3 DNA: TGTGCCAGCAGCTTTTTTGGCAGGACCACGGCAAACATTCAGTACTTC. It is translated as CASSFFGRTTANIQYF.